This T cell receptor beta chain appears in the sequencing data of a study of control samples from healthy donors and cancer patients. Here immunoSEQ multiplex PCR was the method, and the copy in TCRdb shows in-frame clones only, minus some. The sample consists of 120,000 to 150,000 clones, roughly 92% of them appearing once. The CDR3 consists of 15 residues. Trimming took off 5 bases at V and 2 bases at J, with 13 bases between the two ends. Germline V gives CDR1 SGDLS, CDR2 YYNGEE. V gene TRBV9 combines with J gene TRBJ2-2; D might be TRBD1 or TRBD2, each matching 6 bases. Sequencing was carried out using blood. This TCR came from a man between 35 and 55 years old in good health. The CDR3 loop is CASREGGFNTGELFF. The CDR3 region has the DNA TGTGCCAGCAGGGAGGGGGGCTTTAACACCGGGGAGCTGTTTTTT.